These 18 T cell receptor beta chains were all obtained from the same sample, sequenced in a study of cytomegalovirus exposure and HLA in healthy donors. This PCR relied on a set of 60 Vbeta primers and 13 Jbeta primers. Clones were sequenced by immunoSEQ multiplex PCR, and TCRdb holds only the in-frame ones, with some missing. The table includes 200,000 or so clones, around 75% detected once. What was sequenced was PBMCs. These receptors all come from a man between 40 and 49 years old in good health and CMV-seropositive.

The rearrangement uses TRBV10-3 and TRBJ2-7; weak D call: TRBD2 (6 bases). The CDR3 consists of 15 residues. Germline lookup yields CDR1 ENHRY and CDR2 SYGVKD. Trimming cost V 10 bases and J 3 bases, with 22 bases left between them. The CDR3 protein is CATAEPGELIYEQYF. Here the CDR3 DNA reads TGTGCCACCGCAGAACCGGGAGAACTAATCTACGAGCAGTACTTC.

The chain's CDR3 is CASSQGNAGAIADTQYF. Written as DNA, the CDR3 is TGCGCCAGCAGCCAAGGGAACGCGGGGGCCATCGCAGATACGCAGTATTTT. The rearrangement links TRBV4-3 to TRBJ2-3; D is perhaps TRBD2 (7 bases). V dropped 1 base and J dropped 4 bases, with 18 bases sitting between them. The CDR3 contains 17 residues. Looked up from germline, CDR1 is LGHNA and CDR2 is YSLEER.

This sequence joins TRBV7-6 and TRBJ1-1, with 12 bases fitting TRBD1. The CDR3 has 16 residues. Germline assignment: CDR1 SGHVS and CDR2 FNYEAQ. Trimming removed 3 bases from V and 3 bases from J; junction bases left unmatched: 5. The CDR3 region has the DNA TGTGCCAGCAGCTTCGGGACAGGGGGCGCGGACACTGAAGCTTTCTTT. The encoded protein is CASSFGTGGADTEAFF.

The chain joins TRBV5-1 to TRBJ2-5; D may be TRBD1 (6 bases). The J call is doubtful: the DNA matches TRBJ2-7 better. There are 14 residues in the CDR3. Germline lookup yields CDR1 SGHRS and CDR2 YFSETQ. The chain's CDR3 is CASSGLGGVGEQYF. The CDR3, as DNA: TGCGCCAGCAGCGGATTAGGGGGAGTTGGCGAGCAGTACTTC.

This chain links TRBV5-1 with TRBJ2-2; TRBD1 matches 8 bases. Per germline, CDR1 SGHRS and CDR2 YFSETQ. Trimming cost V 4 bases and J 5 bases; bases outside gene matches: 4. The length of the CDR3 is 14 residues. CDR3 DNA: TGCGCCAGCAGCCGGGACAGGACAACCGGGGAGCTGTTTTTT. It specifies CASSRDRTTGELFF.

The chain uses TRBV29-1 and TRBJ1-4; 8 bases align to TRBD1. With V trimmed by 5 bases and J by 8 bases, 4 bases remained unmatched. Germline CDR1 SQVTM, CDR2 ANQGSEA. The CDR3 spans 12 residues. The CDR3 reads CSVYHRGEKLFF. CDR3 DNA: TGCAGCGTTTATCACAGGGGGGAAAAACTGTTTTTT. Full variable domain (rest looked up from reference TRBV29-1 and TRBJ1-4): SAVISQKPSRDICQRGTSLTIQCQVDSQVTMMFWYRQQPGQSLTLIATANQGSEATYESGFVIDKFPISRPNLTFSTLTVSNMSPEDSSIYLCSVYHRGEKLFFGSGTQLSVL.

Here the CDR3 DNA reads TGTGCCAGCTCACAAGACAGGGGGGGCAATCAGCCCCAGCATTTT. This sequence encodes CASSQDRGGNQPQHF. V is TRBV18 and J is TRBJ1-5, with 9 bases lining up with TRBD1. The length of the CDR3 is 15 residues. CDR1 KGHSH and CDR2 LQKENI come from the germline V gene. With V trimmed by 4 bases and J by 2 bases, 3 bases remained unmatched.

This CDR3 reads CASSVENTQYF. The CDR3 nucleotides are TGTGCCAGCAGTGTCGAGAATACGCAGTATTTT. The chain is built from TRBV2 and TRBJ2-3; D is undetermined. Germline CDR1 reads SNHLY; CDR2 reads FYNNEI. The CDR3 sequence is 11 residues long. V lost 4 bases and J lost 7, with 6 bases in between. Full variable domain (rest looked up from reference TRBV2 and TRBJ2-3): EPEVTQTPSHQVTQMGQEVILRCVPISNHLYFYWYRQILGQKVEFLVSFYNNEISEKSEIFDDQFSVERPDGSNFTLKIRSTKLEDSAMYFCASSVENTQYFGPGTRLTVL.

This chain connects TRBV5-4 to TRBJ1-3, with TRBD1 identical over 8 bases. This CDR3 comprises 16 residues. With 0 bases clipped from V and 2 bases from J, the junction kept 4 bases outside the gene matches. In germline, CDR1 is SGHNT, CDR2 YYREEE (reference sequence). The CDR3 here is CASSLGQGITGNTIYF. The CDR3 bases are TGTGCCAGCAGCTTGGGACAGGGGATCACTGGAAACACCATATATTTT.

The CDR3 here is CASSLEGPGQGNQPQHF. DNA for the CDR3: TGTGCCAGCAGCTTAGAAGGACCCGGACAGGGCAATCAGCCCCAGCATTTT. The V and J genes are TRBV7-8 and TRBJ1-5; 7 bases fit TRBD1. The CDR3 is 17 residues long. Looked up from germline, CDR1 is SGHVS and CDR2 is FQNEAQ. Unmatched junction bases numbered 8, after V lost 1 base and J lost 2 bases.

The chain joins TRBV13 to TRBJ2-7, with 9 bases matching TRBD2. In germline, CDR1 is PRHDT, CDR2 FYEKMQ (reference sequence). The V gene end was trimmed by 5 bases and the J gene end by 2 bases; junction bases not matched to a gene: 10. There are 16 residues in the CDR3. The CDR3 coding sequence is TGTGCCAGCAGCCCCTCGGGGCTAGCGGGGACCTACGAGCAGTACTTC. Translated, it gives CASSPSGLAGTYEQYF.

The V gene is TRBV5-6, the J gene TRBJ1-1; D gene unclear. The CDR3 totals 12 residues. CDR1 and CDR2 (germline): SGHDT, YYEEEE. V was cut by 2 bases and J by 3 bases, with 5 bases left in between. CDR3 bases: TGTGCCAGCAGCTTCGGGGACACTGAAGCTTTCTTT. Amino acid sequence: CASSFGDTEAFF.

This clone was seen a handful of times. The chain uses TRBV29-1 and TRBJ2-3; a weak D match, TRBD2 (5 bases). The CDR3 spans 12 residues. CDR1 is SQVTM, CDR2 ANQGSEA, per germline. V gave up 2 bases and J gave up 4 bases, with 7 bases separating them. The CDR3 DNA sequence: TGCAGCGTTGAATCCGGGGCAGATACGCAGTATTTT. Its protein product is CSVESGADTQYF.

There are a few counts of this clone. The chain links TRBV4-3 to TRBJ2-1; the match to TRBD2 covers 11 bases. Germline lookup yields CDR1 LGHNA and CDR2 YSLEER. V shed 4 bases, J shed 6 bases, and the junction held 14 bases outside the gene matches. The CDR3 is made up of 18 amino acids. CDR3 nucleotides: TGCGCCAGCAGCCTCCACCCGCCCGGAACTAGCGGGGGCAATGAGCAGTTCTTC. Translated, it gives CASSLHPPGTSGGNEQFF.

The chain uses TRBV30 and TRBJ1-2, with D perhaps TRBD1 (6 bases). Germline V gene data show CDR1 as GTSNPN and CDR2 as SVGIG (reference sequence). Between the trimmed V and J ends, which lost 8 bases and 6 bases, there was a span of 13 bases. The CDR3 is 11 residues long. DNA for the CDR3: TGTGCCGGGGGCAGGGGTCATGGCTACACCTTC. Its protein product is CAGGRGHGYTF.

The chain has TRBV7-2 and TRBJ2-7, with TRBD2 matching 13 bases. Unmatched junction bases numbered 4, after V lost 5 bases and J lost 6 bases. Germline CDR1 reads SGHTA; CDR2 reads FQGNSA. The CDR3 is 14 residues long. In DNA form, the CDR3 reads TGTGCCAGCAGCAGACTAGCGGGGGGTTCCGAGCAGTACTTC. Encoded protein: CASSRLAGGSEQYF.

CDR3 DNA: TGTGCCAGTAGGAAAGGGGAGGGGGACACCGGGGAGCTGTTTTTT. It yields the protein CASRKGEGDTGELFF. The chain couples TRBV19 to TRBJ2-2, with a tentative D call TRBD2 (7 bases). The germline gives CDR1 LNHDA, CDR2 SQIVND (reference sequence). There are 15 residues in the CDR3. V shed 6 bases and J shed 3 bases, with 14 bases lying between them.

V is TRBV7-3 and J is TRBJ2-1; D is unresolved. The V end lost 2 bases, the J end lost 9 bases, and 14 bases lay between the germline ends. CDR1 and CDR2 from the germline V gene are SGHTA and FQGTGA. The CDR3 totals 14 residues. The CDR3 DNA reads TGTGCCAGCAGCTTACATCCCCCCGGCGGTGAGCAGTTCTTC. Amino acid sequence: CASSLHPPGGEQFF.